This TCR beta chain originates from a study of vaccination and CD4 T cells after COVID-19. Overall study: Post-COVID draws followed diagnosis by a median roughly 100 days (range 35 to 161). Post-vaccination specimens were collected at a median of roughly 68 days following dose two (range 14 to 241). Spike peptides, overlapping and drawn from SARS-CoV-2, HCoV-NL63, HCoV-OC43 and HCoV-229E, were used to stimulate cells.

Germline V gene data show CDR1 as SGHAT and CDR2 as FQNNGV. This CDR3 region has 14 residues. V was cut by 5 bases and J by 5 bases, with 15 bases left in between. Treatment indicated: roughly ten-day PBMC culture with coronavirus spike peptide pools or control peptides (ViraFEST assay). PCR-confirmed positives ranged from March to December 2020, preceding US Alpha, Beta and Delta variants. As concerns this clonotype: Its antigen is not known.

Sequenced with the Oncomine TCR Beta short-read assay was DNA taken from cultured CD4+ T cells. In TCRdb, the PCR reads were re-called with MiXCR into one record per CDR3 protein. The sample lists just over 15,000 distinct CDR3 sequences; 35% to 50% were seen once. The clonotype comes from a human donor who had recovered from COVID-19. This sequence joins TRBV11-2 and TRBJ2-5, with D perhaps given as TRBD1 or TRBD2 (5 bases each). The starting material was CD4+ T cells from blood, cultured in vitro, obtained before SARS-CoV-2 vaccination. As DNA, the CDR3 is TGTGCCAGCAGCCGGGACGCGTTTTGGGAGACCCAGTACTTC. This gives the protein CASSRDAFWETQYF.